At least ten counts were recorded for the clone carrying this T cell receptor (beta chain). What it binds is unknown. The germline gives CDR1 SGHRS, CDR2 YFSETQ. V lost 0 bases and J lost 0, with 10 bases in between. This CDR3 region has 16 residues. This specimen comes from a study of identical twins. Points from the study as a whole: It was out-of-frame TCR alpha sharing in monozygotic twins that models underestimated. Findings depended on cross-sectional statistics rather than tracking the same donors.

Addition of a universal primer site occurred through template switching, and cDNA carried unique molecular identifiers. Each CDR3 protein gets one entry after TCRdb re-called the 5' RACE reads with MiXCR. The data hold 200,000 to 250,000 distinct CDR3 sequences, with about 7% observed a single time. Another study also made use of these data, one on yellow fever vaccine responses in identical twins.

Specimen: memory (CD45RO+) T cells sorted from blood. The V call is TRBV5-1, the J call TRBJ2-1; TRBD1 might be the D (7 bases). The sequence came from a woman in her late teens or twenties in good health. CDR3 DNA sequence: TGCGCCAGCAGCTTGGGGCGGGACAGCTCCTACAATGAGCAGTTCTTC. Protein: CASSLGRDSSYNEQFF.